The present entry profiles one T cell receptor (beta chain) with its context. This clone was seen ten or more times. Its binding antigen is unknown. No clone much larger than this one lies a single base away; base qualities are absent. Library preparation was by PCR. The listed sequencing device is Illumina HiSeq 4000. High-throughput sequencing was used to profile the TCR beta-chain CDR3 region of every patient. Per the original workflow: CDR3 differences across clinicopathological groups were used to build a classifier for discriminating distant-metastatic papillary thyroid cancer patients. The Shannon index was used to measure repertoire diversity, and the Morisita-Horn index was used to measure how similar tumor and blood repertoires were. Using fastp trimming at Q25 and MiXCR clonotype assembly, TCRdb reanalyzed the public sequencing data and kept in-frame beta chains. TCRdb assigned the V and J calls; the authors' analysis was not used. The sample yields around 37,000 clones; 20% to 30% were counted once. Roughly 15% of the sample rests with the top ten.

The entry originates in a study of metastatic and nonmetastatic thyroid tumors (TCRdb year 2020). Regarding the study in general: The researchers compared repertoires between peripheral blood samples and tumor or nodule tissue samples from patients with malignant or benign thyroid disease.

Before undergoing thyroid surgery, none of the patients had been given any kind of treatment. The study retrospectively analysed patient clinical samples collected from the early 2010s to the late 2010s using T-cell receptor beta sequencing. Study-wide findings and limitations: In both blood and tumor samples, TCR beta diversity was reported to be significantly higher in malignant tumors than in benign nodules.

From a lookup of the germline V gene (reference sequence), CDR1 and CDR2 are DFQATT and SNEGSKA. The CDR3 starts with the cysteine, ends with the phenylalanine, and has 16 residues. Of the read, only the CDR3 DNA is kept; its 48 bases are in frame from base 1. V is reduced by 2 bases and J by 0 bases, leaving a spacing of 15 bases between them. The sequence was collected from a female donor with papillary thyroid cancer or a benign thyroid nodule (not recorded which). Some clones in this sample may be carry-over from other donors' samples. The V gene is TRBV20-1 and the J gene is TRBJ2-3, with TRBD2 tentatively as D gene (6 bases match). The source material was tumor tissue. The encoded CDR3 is CSARSSAGTSTDTQYF. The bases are TGCAGTGCTAGATCCTCAGCGGGCACTAGCACAGATACGCAGTATTTT.